This T cell receptor beta chain comes out of a study of T cell repertoires in cytomegalovirus infection. Germline V lookup: CDR1 MNHNS, CDR2 SASEGT. The CDR3 runs to 15 residues. The germline V and J ends were trimmed by 6 bases and 6 bases, with 18 bases remaining between them. This clonotype was observed a handful of times. Its antigen is undetermined. From the reads, TCRdb called clonotypes with MiXCR, one entry per CDR3 protein. This sample carries about 830,000 distinct CDR3 sequences, over 25% of them seen once, and the ten largest clones take under 15%. The TCR originated in a human donor in good health (CMV status not recorded). Some clones in this sample may be carry-over from other donors' samples. Sample: cultured CD8+ T cells from PBMCs, taken from culture after CMV antigen stimulation. The gene calls are TRBV6-1 and TRBJ2-1; D might be TRBD2 (6 bases). The CDR3 is CASSFRELLANEQFF. The DNA for the CDR3 is TGTGCCAGCAGCTTTCGGGAGCTTTTGGCCAATGAGCAGTTCTTC.